This T cell receptor beta chain was sequenced during a study of T-cell memory formation after mild COVID-19. Notes on the study in general: The main location of contracting CD4+ clones was CM and EM, and that of contracting CD8+ clones was EMRA. Nothing confirmed that second-wave clones peaking on day 37 were specific for SARS-CoV-2.

This clonotype was recorded a few times. The antigen remains undetermined. Trimming at V came to 6 bases and at J to 2 bases, leaving 10 bases not matched to a gene. Looked up from germline, CDR1 is SGHNT and CDR2 is YYREEE (reference sequence). This CDR3 has 16 amino acids. UMIs and sample barcodes were carried by the TCR alpha and TCR beta cDNA libraries that 5'RACE produced using constant-segment primers. TCRdb passed the 5' RACE reads through MiXCR, listing each CDR3 protein once. Altogether 14,000 to 15,000 distinct CDR3 sequences are present, about a fifth being singletons, with the ten largest covering 55% to 70%.

Specimen: PBMCs or a T cell subset sorted from them (not recorded which). This chain uses TRBV5-4 with TRBJ2-3, with 9 nucleotides matching TRBD2. This receptor was taken from a man between 18 and 29 years old who had mild COVID-19 (a few samples of this study predate the infection). Cell type and time point are not known. The CDR3, as DNA: TGTGCCAGCACAGCGGGGGGCCACGTGATCACAGATACGCAGTATTTT. This translates into CASTAGGHVITDTQYF.